Listed below are T cell receptor beta chains from one sample, sequenced in a study of PD-1 blockade in classical Hodgkin lymphoma. This table comes from immunoSEQ multiplex PCR, and its TCRdb copy is limited to in-frame clones, with some not included. This sample has around 17,000 clones, with approximately 84% found just once. Material for sequencing was peripheral blood mononuclear cells (PBMCs). The receptors were sampled from a human donor with classical Hodgkin lymphoma. Each CDR3 is given with its conserved first and last residue. Each record gives: V gene, J gene, clone size, D gene, CDR3 protein, CDR3 DNA. A D gene is named only where the DNA matches it firmly. Some rows mark clone size as missing; the rest say once, few, many or name a class of expanded clone.

TRBV7-9	TRBJ2-7	.	.	CASSLATGNYEQYF	TGTGCCAGCAGCCTAGCGACAGGGAACTACGAGCAGTACTTC
TRBV5-8	TRBJ2-1	.	.	CASSPRGDEQFF	TGTGCCAGCAGCCCCCGGGGAGATGAGCAGTTCTTC
TRBV7-8	TRBJ2-7	.	TRBD2	CASIETSGSHEQYF	TGTGCCAGCATCGAGACTAGCGGGAGCCACGAGCAGTACTTC
TRBV12-5	TRBJ2-7	.	TRBD2	CASGLVQTSGTPYEQYF	TGTGCTAGTGGTTTGGTACAGACTAGCGGGACCCCCTACGAGCAGTACTTC
TRBV14	TRBJ2-7	.	.	CASSRSLGGNYEQYF	TGTGCCAGCAGCCGATCCCTGGGCGGCAACTACGAGCAGTACTTC
TRBV9	TRBJ2-7	.	.	CASSVGDSRADEQYF	TGTGCCAGCAGCGTCGGGGACTCCCGGGCCGACGAGCAGTACTTC
TRBV7-9	TRBJ1-5	.	.	CASSLAQDQPQHF	TGTGCCAGCAGCTTAGCACAGGATCAGCCCCAGCATTTT
TRBV10-2	TRBJ2-7	.	TRBD2	CASSLAGSYEQYF	TGCGCCAGCAGTCTAGCGGGGTCCTACGAGCAGTACTTC
TRBV2	TRBJ2-1	.	TRBD2	CASSERGTSNEQFF	TGTGCCAGCAGTGAACGAGGGACTAGCAATGAGCAGTTCTTC
TRBV15	TRBJ2-2	.	.	CATSRVSGVGAGELFF	TGTGCCACCAGCAGAGTTTCAGGCGTGGGTGCCGGGGAGCTGTTTTTT
TRBV28	TRBJ2-7	few	TRBD2	CASSSRTSGTFYEQYF	TGTGCCAGCAGTTCTCGGACTAGCGGGACCTTTTACGAGCAGTACTTC
TRBV18	TRBJ2-7	.	TRBD1	CASSPKTGSHEQYF	TGTGCCAGCTCACCAAAGACAGGGTCTCACGAGCAGTACTTC
TRBV28	TRBJ1-2	.	.	CASSLRDRVYGYTF	TGTGCCAGCAGTTTAAGGGACCGGGTCTATGGCTACACCTTC
TRBV6-4	TRBJ2-1	few	.	CASSKGTSEQFF	TGTGCCAGCAGCAAGGGGACTTCAGAGCAGTTCTTC
TRBV10-1	TRBJ2-5	.	TRBD2	CASSDPAGGQETQYF	TGCGCCAGCAGTGATCCAGCGGGAGGCCAAGAGACCCAGTACTTC
TRBV29-1	TRBJ1-5	.	.	CSVESGPGQPQHF	TGCAGCGTTGAATCAGGGCCCGGGCAGCCCCAGCATTTT
TRBV28	TRBJ1-1	once	.	CASRIGTIEAFF	TGTGCCAGCCGTATAGGGACAATTGAAGCTTTCTTT
TRBV6-1	TRBJ2-1	few	TRBD2	CASSVGTSGSNEQFF	TGTGCCAGCAGTGTAGGGACTAGCGGGAGCAATGAGCAGTTCTTC
TRBV5-1	TRBJ2-1	.	.	CASSLKQGVAEQFF	TGCGCCAGCAGCTTGAAGCAGGGTGTGGCTGAGCAGTTCTTC
TRBV4-2	TRBJ2-1	once	.	CASSQDHGTFVSYNEQFF	TGTGCCAGCAGCCAAGATCACGGGACTTTTGTCTCCTACAATGAGCAGTTCTTC
TRBV25-1	TRBJ1-1	.	.	CASSPPGTEAFF	TGTGCCAGCAGCCCCCCAGGGACTGAAGCTTTCTTT
TRBV9	TRBJ2-3	.	.	CASSVWGYTDTQYF	TGTGCCAGCAGCGTATGGGGATACACAGATACGCAGTATTTT
TRBV11-2	TRBJ2-3	.	.	CASSFRAPADTQYF	TGTGCCAGCAGCTTTCGGGCGCCCGCAGATACGCAGTATTTT
TRBV25-1	TRBJ1-6	.	.	CASSAVVIGSPLHF	TGTGCCAGCAGTGCCGTCGTGATAGGTTCACCCCTCCACTTT
TRBV19	TRBJ1-2	.	.	CASTPGATGYTF	TGTGCCAGTACCCCCGGGGCGACGGGCTACACCTTC
TRBV28	TRBJ2-6	.	.	CASSWGSGANVLTF	TGTGCCAGCAGTTGGGGCTCTGGGGCCAACGTCCTGACTTTC
TRBV5-1	TRBJ2-7	.	.	CASSLVTLASYYEQYF	TGCGCCAGCAGCTTGGTTACCCTAGCCTCCTACTACGAGCAGTACTTC
TRBV28	TRBJ2-1	.	.	CASWLGEAGVGQFF	TGTGCCAGCTGGCTGGGGGAGGCTGGGGTTGGGCAGTTCTTC
TRBV6-1	TRBJ1-1	.	.	CASSDQGRETGTEAFF	TGTGCCAGCAGTGATCAGGGCAGGGAAACGGGCACTGAAGCTTTCTTT
TRBV11-2	TRBJ2-1	once	TRBD2	CASRQASGRAYNEQFF	TGTGCCAGCAGACAAGCTAGCGGGAGGGCCTACAATGAGCAGTTCTTC
TRBV9	TRBJ2-7	.	.	CASSTSRVGVSYEQYF	TGTGCCAGCAGCACCAGTAGGGTAGGAGTCTCCTACGAGCAGTACTTC
TRBV10-3	TRBJ1-4	.	.	CATNGGGDNEKLFF	TGTGCCACCAACGGAGGGGGGGATAATGAAAAACTGTTTTTT
TRBV6-4	TRBJ2-3	.	.	CASSAGDSTDTQYF	TGTGCCAGCAGTGCGGGAGACAGCACAGATACGCAGTATTTT
TRBV6-1	TRBJ1-2	.	TRBD1	CASTLDRVWDYGYTF	TGTGCCAGCACCCTGGACAGGGTCTGGGACTATGGCTACACCTTC
TRBV28	TRBJ2-5	.	.	CASRRSPGQETQYF	TGTGCCAGCAGACGGTCCCCTGGGCAAGAGACCCAGTACTTC
TRBV18	TRBJ2-7	once	.	CASSPGRFYEQYF	TGTGCCAGCTCACCAGGGCGGTTCTACGAGCAGTACTTC
TRBV5-6	TRBJ2-5	.	TRBD2	CASSLAGRGGETQYF	TGTGCCAGCAGCTTGGCAGGGCGGGGAGGGGAGACCCAGTACTTC